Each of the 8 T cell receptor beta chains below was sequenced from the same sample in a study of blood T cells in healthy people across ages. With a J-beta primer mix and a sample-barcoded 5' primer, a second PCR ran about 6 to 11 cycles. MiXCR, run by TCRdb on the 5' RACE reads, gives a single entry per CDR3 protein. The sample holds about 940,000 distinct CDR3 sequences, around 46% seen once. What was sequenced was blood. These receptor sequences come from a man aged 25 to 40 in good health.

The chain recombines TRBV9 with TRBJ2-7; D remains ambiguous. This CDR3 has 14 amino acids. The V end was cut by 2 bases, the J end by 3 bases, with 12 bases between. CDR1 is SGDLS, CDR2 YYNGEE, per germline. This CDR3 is CASSVGQADYEQYF. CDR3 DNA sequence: TGTGCCAGCAGCGTTGGTCAGGCCGACTACGAGCAGTACTTC.

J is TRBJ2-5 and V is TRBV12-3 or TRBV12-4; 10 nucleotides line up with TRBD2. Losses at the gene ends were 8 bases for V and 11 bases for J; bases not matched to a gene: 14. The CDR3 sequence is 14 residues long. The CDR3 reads CASRLAGANNEQYF. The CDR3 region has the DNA TGTGCCAGCCGCCTAGCGGGGGCTAACAATGAGCAGTACTTC.

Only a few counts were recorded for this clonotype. As DNA, the CDR3 is TGTGCCAGCAGCAACAGGACAGGGACTTTCTTT. Its translation is CASSNRTGTFF. The J gene is TRBJ1-1, the V gene TRBV21-1; the DNA was not compared with TRBD1, the D call given in the table. TRBV21-1 is flagged as a pseudogene. CDR3 length equals 11 residues.

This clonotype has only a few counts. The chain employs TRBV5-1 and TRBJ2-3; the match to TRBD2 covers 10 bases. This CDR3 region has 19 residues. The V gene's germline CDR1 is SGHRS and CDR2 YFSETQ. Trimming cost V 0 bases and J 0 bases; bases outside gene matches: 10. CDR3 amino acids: CASSLANGLAGASTDTQYF. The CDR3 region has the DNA TGCGCCAGCAGCTTGGCCAATGGGCTAGCGGGGGCTAGCACAGATACGCAGTATTTT.

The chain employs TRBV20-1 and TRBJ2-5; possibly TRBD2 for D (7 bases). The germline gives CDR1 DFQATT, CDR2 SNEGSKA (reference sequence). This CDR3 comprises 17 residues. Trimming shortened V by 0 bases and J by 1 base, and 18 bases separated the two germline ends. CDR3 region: CSAREAGARGGQETQYF. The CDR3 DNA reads TGCAGTGCTAGAGAGGCTGGTGCGAGGGGGGGCCAAGAGACCCAGTACTTC.

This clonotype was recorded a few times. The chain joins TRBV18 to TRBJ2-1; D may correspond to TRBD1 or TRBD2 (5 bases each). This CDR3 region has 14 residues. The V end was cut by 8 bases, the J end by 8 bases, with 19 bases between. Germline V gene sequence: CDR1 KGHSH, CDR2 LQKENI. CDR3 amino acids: CASQDGAARDEQFF. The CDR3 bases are TGTGCCAGCCAGGACGGGGCCGCTCGGGATGAGCAGTTCTTC.

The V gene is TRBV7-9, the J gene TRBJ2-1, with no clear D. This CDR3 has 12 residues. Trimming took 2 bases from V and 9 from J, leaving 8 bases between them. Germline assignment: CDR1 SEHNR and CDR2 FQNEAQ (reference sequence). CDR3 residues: CASSLPVGEQFF. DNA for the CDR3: TGTGCCAGCAGCTTACCGGTCGGTGAGCAGTTCTTC.

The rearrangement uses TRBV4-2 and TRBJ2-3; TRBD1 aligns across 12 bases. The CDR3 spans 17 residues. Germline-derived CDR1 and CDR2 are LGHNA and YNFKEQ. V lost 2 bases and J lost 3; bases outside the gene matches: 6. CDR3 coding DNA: TGTGCCAGCAGCCAACGTCCGGGACAGGGGGCAACAGATACGCAGTATTTT. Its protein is CASSQRPGQGATDTQYF.